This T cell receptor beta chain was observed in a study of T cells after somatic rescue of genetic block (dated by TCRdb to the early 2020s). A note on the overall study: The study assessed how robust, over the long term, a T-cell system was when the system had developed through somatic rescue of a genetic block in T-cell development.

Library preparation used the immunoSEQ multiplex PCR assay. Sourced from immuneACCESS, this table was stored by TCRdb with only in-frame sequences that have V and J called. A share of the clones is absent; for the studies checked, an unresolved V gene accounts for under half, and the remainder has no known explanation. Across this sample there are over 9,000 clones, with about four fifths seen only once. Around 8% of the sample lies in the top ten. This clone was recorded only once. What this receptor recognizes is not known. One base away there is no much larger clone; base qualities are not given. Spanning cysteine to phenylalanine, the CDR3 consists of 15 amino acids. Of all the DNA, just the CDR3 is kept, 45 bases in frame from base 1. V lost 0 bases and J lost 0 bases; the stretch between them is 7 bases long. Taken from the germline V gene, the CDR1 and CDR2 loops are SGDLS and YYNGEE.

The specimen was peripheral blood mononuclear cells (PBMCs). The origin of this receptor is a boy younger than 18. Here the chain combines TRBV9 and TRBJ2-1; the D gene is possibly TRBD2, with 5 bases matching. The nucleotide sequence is TGTGCCAGCAGCGTAGGCGGGTTCTCCTACAATGAGCAGTTCTTC. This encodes CASSVGGFSYNEQFF.